These 2 T cell receptor beta chains share one sample of origin, sequenced in a study of regulatory T cells in long-lasting Graves disease. HTBI primers from iRepertoire and Arm-PCR of CDR3 regions yielded the TCR beta libraries. MiXCR, applied by TCRdb to the multiplex PCR reads, yields one record per CDR3 protein. The sample has around 460,000 distinct CDR3 sequences; approximately 15% are singletons. Time point in this sample: newly diagnosed GD, antithyroid drugs for less than 3 months. From RNA extracted from PBMCs, the TCR library was made. These records were also assigned to another study, of T cells in Graves' hyperthyroidism and ophthalmopathy.

This sample comprised peripheral blood mononuclear cells (PBMCs), obtained at new diagnosis, from a patient treated with antithyroid drugs. The receptors originated from a woman aged 45-65 years with Graves disease.

At least ten counts were recorded for this clonotype. The CDR3 protein is CASSKKPGQFLYEQYF. CDR3 coding DNA: TGTGCCAGTAGTAAGAAGCCGGGACAGTTCCTCTACGAGCAGTACTTC. The rearrangement joins TRBV19 to TRBJ2-7, with 7 positions matching TRBD1. This CDR3 region has 16 residues. V dropped 4 bases and J dropped 3; count of bases not matched to a gene: 12. CDR1 LNHDA and CDR2 SQIVND come from the germline V gene (reference sequence).

This clonotype occurred a few times. The CDR3: CASANQETQYF. The CDR3 nucleotides are TGTGCCAGCGCAAACCAAGAGACCCAGTACTTC. V usage is TRBV6-1 and J usage is TRBJ2-5; unclear D gene. Germline V CDR1 and CDR2: MNHNS, SASEGT. V was shortened by 8 bases and J by 0 bases, with 4 bases between the two germline ends. The CDR3 covers 11 residues.